One sample yielded the 21 T cell receptor beta chains listed below, sequenced in a study of cytomegalovirus exposure and HLA in healthy donors. This PCR relied on a set of 60 Vbeta primers and 13 Jbeta primers. The method was immunoSEQ multiplex PCR; TCRdb's version includes in-frame clones alone and lacks a portion of them. Of 150,000 to 200,000 clones listed, approximately 80% are singletons. The sample taken for sequencing was PBMCs. These receptors were taken from a male donor in good health and CMV-seropositive.

The CDR3 loop reads CASSTTGTGPHYGYTF. The CDR3 DNA is TGTGCCAGTAGTACCACCGGGACAGGGCCGCACTATGGCTACACCTTC. V gene TRBV19 combines with J gene TRBJ1-2; 9 bases fit TRBD1. The CDR3 covers 16 residues. Germline CDR1 LNHDA, CDR2 SQIVND (reference sequence). After removal of 4 bases from V and 3 bases from J, the junction contained 9 bases not matched to a gene.

The table lists this clone with a few counts. This rearrangement joins TRBV7-2 to TRBJ1-5, with D perhaps matching TRBD1 (5 bases). CDR3 length equals 16 residues. From germline, CDR1 is SGHTA and CDR2 FQGNSA. V shed 3 bases and J shed 4 bases, with 16 bases lying between them. The CDR3 loop is CASSLGGSGMNQPQHF. DNA of the CDR3: TGTGCCAGCAGCTTGGGGGGGTCGGGTATGAATCAGCCCCAGCATTTT.

V and J are TRBV2 and TRBJ1-1, with D maybe TRBD1 (6 bases). Germline values: CDR1 SNHLY, CDR2 FYNNEI. The CDR3 spans 13 residues. V was clipped by 5 bases and J by 3 bases, with 10 bases between them. The CDR3 DNA follows: TGTGCCAGCAGTTCACAGGGTTACACTGAAGCTTTCTTT. It specifies CASSSQGYTEAFF.

V usage is TRBV2 and J usage is TRBJ2-1; the match to TRBD2 covers 11 bases. CDR1 is SNHLY and CDR2 is FYNNEI in the germline V gene. The CDR3 runs to 14 residues. Trimming removed 10 bases from V and 5 bases from J; junction bases left unmatched: 7. CDR3 DNA: TGTGCCATCCTAGCGGGAGGCCTCGACAATGAGCAGTTCTTC. Translation gives CAILAGGLDNEQFF. Variable domain in full (rest from reference TRBV2 and TRBJ2-1): EPEVTQTPSHQVTQMGQEVILRCVPISNHLYFYWYRQILGQKVEFLVSFYNNEISEKSEIFDDQFSVERPDGSNFTLKIRSTKLEDSAMYFCAILAGGLDNEQFFGPGTRLTVL.

This chain links TRBV19 with TRBJ2-5; D is perhaps TRBD2 (6 bases). CDR3 length: 15 amino acids. Germline CDR1 LNHDA, CDR2 SQIVND (reference sequence). Trimming removed 2 bases from V and 5 bases from J, with 15 bases in between. The CDR3: CASSIYGSGRETQYF. The CDR3, as DNA: TGTGCCAGTAGTATATACGGGAGTGGTCGGGAGACCCAGTACTTC. The full variable domain, in which reference TRBV19 and TRBJ2-5 provide the parts outside the CDR3, is DGGITQSPKYLFRKEGQNVTLSCEQNLNHDAMYWYRQDPGQGLRLIYYSQIVNDFQKGDIAEGYSVSREKKESFPLTVTSAQKNPTAFYLCASSIYGSGRETQYFGPGTRLLVL.

This sequence joins TRBV10-2 and TRBJ2-7, with a weak D call TRBD2 (6 bases). Per germline, CDR1 WSHSY and CDR2 SAAADI. The V and J ends lost 0 bases and 3 bases respectively, with 9 bases between them. The CDR3 runs 14 residues. The CDR3, as DNA: TGCGCCAGCAGTGAGTCAGGCGGGATCTACGAGCAGTACTTC. It specifies CASSESGGIYEQYF.

The chain couples TRBV9 to TRBJ2-7, with 7 bases fitting TRBD2. After removal of 7 bases from V and 2 bases from J, the junction contained 6 bases not matched to a gene. The CDR3 loop spans 13 amino acids. Germline CDR1 is SGDLS and CDR2 is YYNGEE. The CDR3 loop is CASGAGDAYEQYF. CDR3 coding DNA: TGTGCCAGCGGGGCGGGGGACGCCTACGAGCAGTACTTC.

The genes are TRBV23-1 and TRBJ2-5, with D possibly being TRBD1 (5 bases). The J call is in doubt because the DNA end fits TRBJ2-7 better. TRBV23-1 is filed as an ORF, its function uncertain. The CDR3 extends over 15 amino acids. The CDR3 spells CASSQVGDRSYEQYF. The CDR3 DNA is TGCGCCAGCAGTCAAGTTGGCGACAGATCCTACGAGCAGTACTTC.

The chain carries TRBV27 and TRBJ2-3; D is ambiguous. V was cut by 5 bases and J by 1 base, with 7 bases left in between. From germline, CDR1 is MNHEY and CDR2 SMNVEV (reference sequence). This CDR3 has 13 residues. The CDR3 spells CASSPTGTDTQYF. The CDR3 nucleotides read TGTGCCAGCAGTCCCACGGGCACAGATACGCAGTATTTT.

In nucleotides, the CDR3 is TGTGCCATTGAGGGATACAATCAGCCCCAGCATTTT. Translating it yields CAIEGYNQPQHF. V usage is TRBV7-9 and J usage is TRBJ1-5; D uncertain. In germline, CDR1 is SEHNR, CDR2 FQNEAQ (reference sequence). The V gene lost 10 bases and the J gene lost 3 bases, with 10 bases spanning the gap. The CDR3 has 12 amino acids.

This clone has only a few counts. The chain uses TRBV9 and TRBJ1-2; 11 nucleotides agree with TRBD1. The ends lost 4 bases at V and 7 bases at J; junction bases unmatched: 3. The germline V gene has CDR1 SGDLS and CDR2 YYNGEE. The CDR3 runs to 13 residues. CDR3 bases: TGTGCCAGCAGCCGGACAGGGGGCGTTGGCTACACCTTC. Its translation is CASSRTGGVGYTF.

This clone was counted between two and nine times. This sample also contains other DNA sequences that code for the same CDR3. V usage is TRBV18 and J usage is TRBJ2-2; the match to TRBD1 covers 8 bases. The CDR3 length is 16 residues. Germline lookup yields CDR1 KGHSH and CDR2 LQKENI. V trimming: 3 bases; J trimming: 2 bases; junction bases outside the gene matches: 5. The CDR3 DNA sequence: TGTGCCAGCTCACCGCCCACAGGGGGAAACACCGGGGAGCTGTTTTTT. Residues: CASSPPTGGNTGELFF.

V usage is TRBV6-5 and J usage is TRBJ2-3; D is unresolved. CDR3 length equals 14 residues. The germline V gene encodes CDR1 MNHEY and CDR2 SVGAGI. V lost 5 bases and J 0 bases, leaving 9 bases between the germline ends. The CDR3 is CASSLFPSTDTQYF. CDR3 DNA: TGTGCCAGCAGTCTGTTCCCTAGCACAGATACGCAGTATTTT.

The rearrangement joins TRBV28 to TRBJ2-7, with 9 bases that match TRBD1. V gave up 2 bases and J gave up 3 bases; unmatched junction bases: 11. Germline CDR1 is MDHEN and CDR2 is SYDVKM. The CDR3 covers 17 residues. The CDR3 nucleotides are TGTGCCAGCAGTTTAATCCAAGGTTGGGACAGGGTCTACGAGCAGTACTTC. Amino acids: CASSLIQGWDRVYEQYF.

This clone was picked up one time. The chain carries TRBV10-1 and TRBJ1-1; 9 bases are shared with TRBD1. CDR3 length: 16 residues. V lost 0 bases and J lost 0; bases outside the gene matches: 2. Germline-derived CDR1 and CDR2 are WNHNN and SYGVQD (reference sequence). This CDR3 is CASSESQGALNTEAFF. The DNA of the CDR3 is TGCGCCAGCAGTGAGTCACAGGGGGCGTTGAACACTGAAGCTTTCTTT.

The V gene is TRBV28, the J gene TRBJ1-5; no firm D call. V gave up 3 bases and J gave up 4 bases, with 7 bases separating them. The CDR3 is 13 residues long. The germline CDR1 and CDR2 sequences are MDHEN and SYDVKM. CDR3 coding DNA: TGTGCCAGCAGTTTCCCCGGGAATCAGCCCCAGCATTTT. Its protein is CASSFPGNQPQHF.

The gene calls are TRBV6-6 and TRBJ1-4; the D gene is possibly TRBD1 (5 bases). Germline V lookup: CDR1 MNHNY, CDR2 SVGAGI (reference sequence). The V gene lost 5 bases and the J gene lost 2 bases, with 12 bases spanning the gap. CDR3 length equals 15 residues. The CDR3 DNA is TGTGCCAGCAGTACACCAGGGATTACTAATGAAAAACTGTTTTTT. Protein sequence: CASSTPGITNEKLFF.

This chain connects TRBV19 to TRBJ2-4; 10 bases are shared with TRBD2. This CDR3 spans 19 amino acids. V trimming: 3 bases; J trimming: 5 bases; junction bases outside the gene matches: 16. Per germline, CDR1 LNHDA and CDR2 SQIVND (reference sequence). The DNA for the CDR3 is TGTGCCAGTAGTATCCCCTCTAGCGGGAGAGGGGCCCGGGAAAACATTCAGTACTTC. It codes for CASSIPSSGRGARENIQYF. Full variable domain (rest looked up from reference TRBV19 and TRBJ2-4): DGGITQSPKYLFRKEGQNVTLSCEQNLNHDAMYWYRQDPGQGLRLIYYSQIVNDFQKGDIAEGYSVSREKKESFPLTVTSAQKNPTAFYLCASSIPSSGRGARENIQYFGAGTRLSVL.

The J gene is TRBJ2-1, the V gene TRBV5-1; the match to TRBD2 covers 9 bases. Trimming removed 5 bases from V and 7 bases from J; junction bases left unmatched: 10. The CDR3 runs 15 residues. The germline V gene has CDR1 SGHRS and CDR2 YFSETQ. For the CDR3, the DNA is TGCGCCAGCAGGGGGGCGGGAGGGCCGGGTAATGAGCAGTTCTTC. As protein: CASRGAGGPGNEQFF.

The chain is built from TRBV14 and TRBJ1-2; D may be TRBD1 (5 bases). Germline lookup yields CDR1 SGHDN and CDR2 FVKESK. The length of the CDR3 is 14 residues. V lost 2 bases and J lost 4, with 11 bases in between. The CDR3 reads CASSQSTATYGYTF. For the CDR3, the DNA is TGTGCCAGCAGCCAATCGACAGCAACCTATGGCTACACCTTC.

The V gene is TRBV2, the J gene TRBJ1-5; maybe TRBD1 (6 bases). This CDR3 region has 14 residues. Germline CDR1 SNHLY, CDR2 FYNNEI. V was pared by 6 bases and J by 2 bases, with 11 bases between. DNA of the CDR3: TGTGCCAGCAGAACAGGGAATGGCAATCAGCCCCAGCATTTT. Translating gives CASRTGNGNQPQHF.